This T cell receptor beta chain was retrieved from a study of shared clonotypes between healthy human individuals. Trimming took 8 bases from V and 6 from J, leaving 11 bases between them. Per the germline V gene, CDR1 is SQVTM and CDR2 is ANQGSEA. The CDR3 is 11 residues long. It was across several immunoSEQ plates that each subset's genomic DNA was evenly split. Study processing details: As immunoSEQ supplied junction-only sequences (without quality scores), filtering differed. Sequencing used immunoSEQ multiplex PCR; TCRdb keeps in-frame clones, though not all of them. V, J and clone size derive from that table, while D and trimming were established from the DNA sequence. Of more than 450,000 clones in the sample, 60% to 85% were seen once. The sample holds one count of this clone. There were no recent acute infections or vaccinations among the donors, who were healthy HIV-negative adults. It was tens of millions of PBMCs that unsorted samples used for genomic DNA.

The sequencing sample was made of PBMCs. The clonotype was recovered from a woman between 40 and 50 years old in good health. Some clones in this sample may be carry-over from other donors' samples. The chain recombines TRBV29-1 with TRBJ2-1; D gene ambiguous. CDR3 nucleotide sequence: TGCAGCTACCTGTTGGCCAATGAGCAGTTCTTC. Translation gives CSYLLANEQFF.